This T cell receptor (beta chain) was sequenced for a study of blood T cell repertoires in COVID-19. The overall study: The United States, Italy and Spain were the sources of the acute and convalescent COVID-19 samples. PBMCs, B-cell-depleted T cells, or T cells provided the cDNA or gDNA that made up the material.

As processed by the authors: For nucleated cells, counts were estimated from reference gene primer amplification. The table came from immunoSEQ multiplex PCR; TCRdb's copy has only in-frame clones and leaves some out. V, J and clone size are those of that table, while D and trimming were read from the DNA. This sample yields some 40,000 clones, of which around 79% are seen a single time; about 14% belongs to the top ten. Trimming removed 4 bases from V and 3 bases from J; junction bases left unmatched: 15. Germline V gene sequence: CDR1 LGHDT, CDR2 YNNKEL (reference sequence). The CDR3 contains 18 residues.

This clonotype was sampled from a human donor in a cohort sampled during active COVID-19. The chain uses TRBV3-1 (or the pseudogene TRBV3-2) and TRBJ2-3; 8 nucleotides agree with TRBD1. The sequencing sample was made of peripheral blood. CDR3 loop: CASSRGTGGPSGTDTQYF. CDR3 in DNA: TGTGCCAGCAGCCGAGGGACAGGCGGTCCTTCAGGGACAGATACGCAGTATTTT.